The subject of this entry is one T cell receptor beta chain. Antigen unknown. These data come from a study of long-term antiretroviral therapy in people with HIV. Germline V lookup: CDR1 MNHNY, CDR2 SVGAGI (reference sequence). The CDR3 runs to 16 residues. V was cut by 5 bases and J by 12 bases, with 25 bases left in between. The immunoSEQ assay was v3.0, run at survey level. Repertoires were generated with immunoSEQ multiplex PCR, while TCRdb's copy carries only in-frame clones and drops some. The sample contains around 28,000 clones, just over 85% of which appear only once. Study results and limitations: Specimens of blood were obtained during about 2004 to 2017, possibly under older ART regimens.

This specimen was unsorted PBMCs, taken 0.8 years after starting antiretroviral therapy. This receptor was obtained from a woman under 40 with HIV. The V call is TRBV6-6, the J call TRBJ1-4, with unresolved D. This CDR3 is CASSPGVRGLTGELFF. The DNA for the CDR3 is TGTGCCAGCAGTCCTGGGGTGAGAGGGCTAACGGGTGAACTGTTTTTT.